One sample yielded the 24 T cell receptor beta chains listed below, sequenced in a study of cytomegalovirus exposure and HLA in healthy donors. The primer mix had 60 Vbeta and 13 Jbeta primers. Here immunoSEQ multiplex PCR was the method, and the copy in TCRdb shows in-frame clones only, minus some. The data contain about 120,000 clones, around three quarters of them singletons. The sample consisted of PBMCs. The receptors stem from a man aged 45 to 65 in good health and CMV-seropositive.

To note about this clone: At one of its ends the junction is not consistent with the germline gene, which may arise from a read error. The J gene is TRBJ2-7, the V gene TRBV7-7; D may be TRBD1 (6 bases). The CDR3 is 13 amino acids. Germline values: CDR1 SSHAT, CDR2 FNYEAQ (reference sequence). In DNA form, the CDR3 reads TGTGCTAGCAGTTTCCAACAGGGCCACGAGCAGTACTTC. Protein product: CASSFQQGHEQYF.

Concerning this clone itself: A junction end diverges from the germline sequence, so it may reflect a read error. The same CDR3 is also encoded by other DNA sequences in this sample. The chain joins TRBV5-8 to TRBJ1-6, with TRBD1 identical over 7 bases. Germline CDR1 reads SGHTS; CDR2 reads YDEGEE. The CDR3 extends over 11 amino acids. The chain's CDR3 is CASSQRGPLHF. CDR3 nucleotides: TGTGCCAGCAGCCAAAGGGGGCCCCTCCACTTC.

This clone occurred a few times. The CDR3 nucleotides are TGTGCCAGCAGTGATAAGGGCGGGAGTGAAAAACTGTTTTTT. Translated: CASSDKGGSEKLFF. This chain links TRBV2 with TRBJ1-4; D remains ambiguous. From germline, CDR1 is SNHLY and CDR2 FYNNEI. Trimming pared 3 bases from V and 7 bases from J, leaving 12 bases between. There are 14 residues in the CDR3.

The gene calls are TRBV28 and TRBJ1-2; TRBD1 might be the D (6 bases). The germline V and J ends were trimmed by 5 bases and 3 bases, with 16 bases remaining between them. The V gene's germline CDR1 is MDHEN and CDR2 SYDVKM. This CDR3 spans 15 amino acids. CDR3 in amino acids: CASSPSPGTYYGYTF. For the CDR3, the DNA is TGTGCCAGCAGTCCCTCACCCGGGACATACTATGGCTACACCTTC.

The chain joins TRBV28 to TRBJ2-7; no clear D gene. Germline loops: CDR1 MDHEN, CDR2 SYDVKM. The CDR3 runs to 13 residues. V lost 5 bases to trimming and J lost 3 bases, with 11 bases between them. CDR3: CASSPAGIYEQYF. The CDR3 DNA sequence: TGTGCCAGCAGTCCTGCAGGTATCTACGAGCAGTACTTC.

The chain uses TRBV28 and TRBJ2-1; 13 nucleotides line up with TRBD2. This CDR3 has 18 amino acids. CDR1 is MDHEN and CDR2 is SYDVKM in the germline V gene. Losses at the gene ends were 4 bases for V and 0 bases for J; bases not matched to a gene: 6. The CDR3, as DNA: TGTGCCAGCAGTTCCGGGACTAGCGGGGCAAGCTCCTACAATGAGCAGTTCTTC. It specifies CASSSGTSGASSYNEQFF.

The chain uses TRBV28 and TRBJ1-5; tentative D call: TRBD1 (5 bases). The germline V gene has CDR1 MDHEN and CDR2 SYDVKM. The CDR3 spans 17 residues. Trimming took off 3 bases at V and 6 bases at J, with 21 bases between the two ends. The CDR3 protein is CASSLPGGGLLSQPQHF. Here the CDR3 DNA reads TGTGCCAGCAGTTTGCCGGGGGGAGGGCTCCTATCTCAGCCCCAGCATTTT.

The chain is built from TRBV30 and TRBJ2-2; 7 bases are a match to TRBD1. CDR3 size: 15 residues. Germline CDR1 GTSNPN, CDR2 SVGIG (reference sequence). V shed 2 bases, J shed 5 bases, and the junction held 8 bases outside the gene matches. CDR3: CAWSQQGLLTGELFF. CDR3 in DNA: TGTGCCTGGAGTCAACAGGGGTTATTGACCGGGGAGCTGTTTTTT.

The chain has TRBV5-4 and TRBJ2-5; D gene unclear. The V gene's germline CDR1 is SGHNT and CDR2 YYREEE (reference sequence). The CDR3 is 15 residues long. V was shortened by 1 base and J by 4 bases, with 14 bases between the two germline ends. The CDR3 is CASSLTGRLGETQYF. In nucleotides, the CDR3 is TGTGCCAGCAGCTTGACTGGCAGGTTAGGAGAGACCCAGTACTTC. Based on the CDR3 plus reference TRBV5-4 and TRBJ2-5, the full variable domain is ETGVTQSPTHLIKTRGQQVTLRCSSQSGHNTVSWYQQALGQGPQFIFQYYREEENGRGNFPPRFSGLQFPNYSSELNVNALELDDSALYLCASSLTGRLGETQYFGPGTRLLVL.

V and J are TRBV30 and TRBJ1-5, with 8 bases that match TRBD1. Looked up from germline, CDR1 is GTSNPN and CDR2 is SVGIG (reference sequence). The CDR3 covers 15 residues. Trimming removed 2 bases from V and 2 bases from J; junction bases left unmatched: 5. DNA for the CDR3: TGTGCCTGGAGTACTCCAGGGGGCCGCAATCAGCCCCAGCATTTT. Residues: CAWSTPGGRNQPQHF.

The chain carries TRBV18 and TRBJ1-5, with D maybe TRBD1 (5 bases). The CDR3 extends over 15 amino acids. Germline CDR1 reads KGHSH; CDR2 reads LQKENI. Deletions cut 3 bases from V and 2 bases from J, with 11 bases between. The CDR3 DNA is TGTGCCAGCTCACCCACGGGGGTGCGCAATCAGCCCCAGCATTTT. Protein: CASSPTGVRNQPQHF.

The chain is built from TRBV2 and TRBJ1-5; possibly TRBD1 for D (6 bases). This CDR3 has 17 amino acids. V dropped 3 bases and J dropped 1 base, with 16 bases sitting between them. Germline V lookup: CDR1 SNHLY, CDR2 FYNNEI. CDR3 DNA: TGTGCCAGCAGTGACCCACAGGGTTGGGTAAGCAATCAGCCCCAGCATTTT. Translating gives CASSDPQGWVSNQPQHF.

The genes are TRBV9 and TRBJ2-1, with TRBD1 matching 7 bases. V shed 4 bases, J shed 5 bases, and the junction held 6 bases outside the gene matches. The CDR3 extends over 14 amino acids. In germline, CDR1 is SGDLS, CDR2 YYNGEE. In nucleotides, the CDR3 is TGTGCCAGCAGCTCGACAGGGACGCACAATGAGCAGTTCTTC. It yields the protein CASSSTGTHNEQFF.

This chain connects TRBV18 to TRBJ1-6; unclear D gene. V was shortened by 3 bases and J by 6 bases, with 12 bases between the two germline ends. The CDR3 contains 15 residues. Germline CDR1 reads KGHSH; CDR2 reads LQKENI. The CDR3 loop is CASSPNEGSNSPLHF. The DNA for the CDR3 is TGTGCCAGCTCACCTAATGAGGGAAGTAATTCACCCCTCCACTTT. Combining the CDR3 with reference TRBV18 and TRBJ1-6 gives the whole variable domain NAGVMQNPRHLVRRRGQEARLRCSPMKGHSHVYWYRQLPEEGLKFMVYLQKENIIDESGMPKERFSAEFPKEGPSILRIQQVVRGDSAAYFCASSPNEGSNSPLHFGNGTRLTVT.

The CDR3 here is CASSTPGLAGTHEQYF. The CDR3 bases are TGTGCCAGCAGCACACCAGGCCTAGCGGGGACTCACGAGCAGTACTTC. The gene calls are TRBV28 and TRBJ2-7; TRBD2 matches at 9 bases. The CDR3 has 16 amino acids. Trimming cost V 6 bases and J 5 bases; bases outside gene matches: 14. In germline, CDR1 is MDHEN, CDR2 SYDVKM.

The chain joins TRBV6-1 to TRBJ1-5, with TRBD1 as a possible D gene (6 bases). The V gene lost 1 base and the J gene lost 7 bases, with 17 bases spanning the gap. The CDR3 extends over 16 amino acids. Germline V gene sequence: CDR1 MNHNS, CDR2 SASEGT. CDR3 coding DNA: TGTGCCAGCAGTGAAGGTAGGGGGGGCCTTCGGCAGCCCCAGCATTTT. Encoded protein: CASSEGRGGLRQPQHF.

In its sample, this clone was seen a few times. The CDR3 DNA reads TGTGCCAGCAGCTTAAATCAGAACACTGAAGCTTTCTTT. This codes for CASSLNQNTEAFF. The chain recombines TRBV7-2 with TRBJ1-1; D call uncertain. This CDR3 is 13 amino acids long. CDR1 and CDR2 from the germline V gene are SGHTA and FQGNSA. The V and J ends lost 2 bases and 1 base respectively, with 5 bases between them.

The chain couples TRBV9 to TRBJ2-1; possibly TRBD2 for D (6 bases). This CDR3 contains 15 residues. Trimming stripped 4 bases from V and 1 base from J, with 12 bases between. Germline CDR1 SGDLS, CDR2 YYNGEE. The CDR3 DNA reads TGTGCCAGCAGCCCGGTCGGGGGTTCCTACAATGAGCAGTTCTTC. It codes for CASSPVGGSYNEQFF.

CDR3 protein: CASSLTGSGNSPLHF. CDR3 sequence (DNA): TGTGCCAGCAGCTTAACAGGGTCAGGTAATTCACCCCTCCACTTT. This rearrangement joins TRBV13 to TRBJ1-6, with D tentatively TRBD1 (6 bases). The CDR3 is 15 residues long. V was pared by 2 bases and J by 6 bases, with 11 bases between. CDR1 and CDR2 (germline): PRHDT, FYEKMQ (reference sequence).

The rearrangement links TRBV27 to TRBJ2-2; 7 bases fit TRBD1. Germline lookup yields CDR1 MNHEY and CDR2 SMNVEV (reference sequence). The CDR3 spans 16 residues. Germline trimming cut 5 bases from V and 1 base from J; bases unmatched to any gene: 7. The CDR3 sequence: CASSTTGTVNTGELFF. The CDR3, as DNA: TGTGCCAGCAGTACTACCGGGACAGTGAACACCGGGGAGCTGTTTTTT.

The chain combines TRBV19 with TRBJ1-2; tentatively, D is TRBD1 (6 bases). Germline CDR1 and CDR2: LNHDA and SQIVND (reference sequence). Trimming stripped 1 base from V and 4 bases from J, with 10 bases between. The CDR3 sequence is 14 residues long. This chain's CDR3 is CASSIGTGRYGYTF. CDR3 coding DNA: TGTGCCAGTAGTATAGGTACAGGGCGCTATGGCTACACCTTC. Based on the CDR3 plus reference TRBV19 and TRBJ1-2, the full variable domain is DGGITQSPKYLFRKEGQNVTLSCEQNLNHDAMYWYRQDPGQGLRLIYYSQIVNDFQKGDIAEGYSVSREKKESFPLTVTSAQKNPTAFYLCASSIGTGRYGYTFGSGTRLTVV.

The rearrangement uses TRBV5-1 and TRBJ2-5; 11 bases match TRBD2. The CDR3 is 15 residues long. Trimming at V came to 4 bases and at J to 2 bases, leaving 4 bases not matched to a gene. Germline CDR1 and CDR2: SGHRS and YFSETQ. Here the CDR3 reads CASSPGLAVQETQYF. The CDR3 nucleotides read TGCGCCAGCAGCCCGGGACTAGCGGTTCAAGAGACCCAGTACTTC.

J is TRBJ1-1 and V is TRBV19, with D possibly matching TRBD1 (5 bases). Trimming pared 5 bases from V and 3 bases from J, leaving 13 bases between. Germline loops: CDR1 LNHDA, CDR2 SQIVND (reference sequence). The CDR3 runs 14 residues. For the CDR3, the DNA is TGTGCCAGTAGTGCCCCAGGGCGGCACACTGAAGCTTTCTTT. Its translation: CASSAPGRHTEAFF.

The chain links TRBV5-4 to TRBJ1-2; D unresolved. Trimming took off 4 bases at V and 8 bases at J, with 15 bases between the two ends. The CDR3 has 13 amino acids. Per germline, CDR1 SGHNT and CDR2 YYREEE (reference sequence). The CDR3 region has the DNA TGTGCCAGCAGCCGGGTAATTTCGGAAGGCTACACCTTC. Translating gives CASSRVISEGYTF.